Listed below are T cell receptor beta chains from one sample, sequenced in a study of blood T cell repertoires in COVID-19. The method was immunoSEQ multiplex PCR; TCRdb's version includes in-frame clones alone and lacks a portion of them. Here the sample spans 300,000 or so clones, roughly 86% being singletons. Specimen: PBMCs or T cells enriched from blood (not recorded which). These receptors were obtained from a woman aged 45-65 years who had been exposed to COVID-19. Both conserved end residues are part of each CDR3. A D gene is named only where the DNA matches it firmly. Rows give clone size only sometimes, using once, few, many, or a class for an expanded clone.

J gene | D gene | clone size | V gene | CDR3 protein | CDR3 DNA
TRBJ1-6 | TRBD1 | NA | TRBV27 | CASRPGQLFGSPLHF | TGTGCCAGCAGACCGGGACAGCTTTTTGGGTCACCCCTCCACTTT
TRBJ2-7 | TRBD1 | NA | TRBV7-2 | CASSLGVGTGAYEQYF | TGTGCCAGCAGCTTAGGCGTGGGGACAGGGGCCTACGAGCAGTACTTC
TRBJ2-5 | TRBD2 | NA | TRBV4-2 | CASSQSPSGGQETQYF | TGTGCCAGCAGCCAATCCCCTAGCGGGGGGCAAGAGACCCAGTACTTC
TRBJ1-5 | NA | NA | TRBV4-1 | CASSQDHGGFNQPQHF | TGCGCCAGCAGCCAAGATCATGGGGGCTTCAATCAGCCCCAGCATTTT
TRBJ2-2 | TRBD1 | few | TRBV29-1 | CSGTGSGTSGELFF | TGCAGCGGGACAGGGTCGGGAACCTCCGGGGAGCTGTTTTTT
TRBJ1-1 | TRBD1 | NA | TRBV19 | CASSIVQGVTEAFF | TGTGCCAGTAGTATAGTGCAGGGGGTCACTGAAGCTTTCTTT
TRBJ1-4 | NA | NA | TRBV3-1/TRBV3-2 | CASSQDASGRGEKLFF | TGTGCCAGCAGCCAAGATGCCTCAGGGAGGGGTGAAAAACTGTTTTTT
TRBJ2-7 | TRBD1 | NA | TRBV28 | CASSWSGGNEQYF | TGTGCCAGCAGTTGGTCAGGGGGCAACGAGCAGTACTTC
TRBJ2-2 | TRBD1 | NA | TRBV2 | CASREDRGDTGELFF | TGTGCCAGCAGGGAGGACAGGGGGGACACCGGGGAGCTGTTTTTT
TRBJ2-7 | TRBD1 | NA | TRBV3-1/TRBV3-2 | CASSQGTGPYEQYF | TGTGCCAGCAGCCAAGGGACAGGGCCTTACGAGCAGTACTTC
TRBJ2-1 | NA | NA | TRBV7-9 | CASSLGLEINEQFF | TGTGCCAGCAGCTTAGGACTAGAGATCAATGAGCAGTTCTTC
TRBJ2-1 | NA | few | TRBV5-4 | CASSDNVGLLKNEQFF | TGTGCCAGCAGCGACAACGTGGGGCTGTTGAAGAATGAGCAGTTCTTC
TRBJ1-2 | NA | NA | TRBV6-5 | CASSSSGTYGYTF | TGTGCCAGCAGTTCTTCAGGAACCTATGGCTACACCTTC
TRBJ2-5 | TRBD1 | NA | TRBV5-1 | CASSPWTGALETQYF | TGCGCCAGCAGCCCATGGACAGGGGCATTAGAGACCCAGTACTTC
TRBJ1-6 | TRBD1 | NA | TRBV28 | CAHRQGAVDNSPLHF | TGTGCCCATAGACAGGGGGCGGTAGATAATTCACCCCTCCACTTT
TRBJ2-1 | NA | NA | TRBV7-6 | CASSHRDEQFF | TGTGCCAGCAGCCACCGCGATGAGCAGTTCTTC
TRBJ1-6 | NA | NA | TRBV18 | CASSPGRETNSPLHF | TGTGCCAGCTCACCAGGGAGGGAAACTAATTCACCCCTCCACTTT
TRBJ1-6 | NA | NA | TRBV28 | CASSPERKGRRNSPLHF | TGTGCCAGCAGTCCCGAGAGGAAGGGGAGGAGGAATTCACCCCTCCACTTT
TRBJ1-5 | TRBD1 | NA | TRBV2 | CASIRQGGQPQHF | TGTGCCAGCATAAGACAGGGGGGTCAGCCCCAGCATTTT
TRBJ1-6 | NA | NA | TRBV30 | CAWTLSKGRGNSPLHF | TGTGCCTGGACCTTATCAAAGGGCAGGGGTAATTCACCCCTCCACTTT
TRBJ2-6 | NA | NA | TRBV28 | CASTPGTGANVLTF | TGTGCCAGCACTCCAGGGACTGGGGCCAACGTCCTGACTTTC
TRBJ1-2 | NA | NA | TRBV5-1 | CASSLGGGGHYGYTF | TGCGCCAGCAGCTTGGGTGGAGGCGGGCACTATGGCTACACCTTC
TRBJ2-3 | TRBD2 | NA | TRBV7-8 | CASSLRRTDLAGWTDTQYF | TGTGCCAGCAGCTTACGCCGAACGGATCTAGCGGGCTGGACAGATACGCAGTATTTT
TRBJ1-2 | TRBD1 | NA | TRBV6-5 | CASKMTGGNYGYTF | TGTGCCAGCAAGATGACAGGGGGCAACTATGGCTACACCTTC
TRBJ2-7 | TRBD1 | NA | TRBV5-4 | CASSLGQGISYEQYF | TGTGCCAGCAGCTTGGGACAGGGGATATCCTACGAGCAGTACTTC
TRBJ2-1 | TRBD2 | NA | TRBV6-1 | CASSGRGLAGVGSYNEQFF | TGTGCCAGCAGTGGGAGGGGACTAGCGGGGGTGGGCTCCTACAATGAGCAGTTCTTC
TRBJ2-1 | TRBD1 | NA | TRBV28 | CASTRTGAYNEQFF | TGTGCCAGCACGCGAACAGGGGCGTACAATGAGCAGTTCTTC
TRBJ2-3 | TRBD2 | NA | TRBV15 | CATSGTSGGPDTQYF | TGTGCCACCAGCGGGACTAGCGGGGGCCCAGATACGCAGTATTTT
TRBJ1-5 | NA | once | TRBV24-1 | CATSDSRRQVRNQPQHF | TGTGCCACCAGTGATTCCCGGCGACAGGTCCGCAATCAGCCCCAGCATTTT
TRBJ1-2 | TRBD1 | NA | TRBV2 | CASSVGTGSYGYTF | TGTGCCAGCAGTGTCGGGACAGGGAGCTATGGCTACACCTTC
TRBJ2-2 | TRBD1 | NA | TRBV30 | CALDRVVPGELFF | TGTGCCTTGGACAGGGTAGTCCCCGGGGAGCTGTTTTTT
TRBJ2-3 | NA | NA | TRBV19 | CASSPSAGSQYF | TGTGCCAGTAGCCCGTCGGCGGGATCGCAGTATTTT
TRBJ1-5 | NA | NA | TRBV6-1 | CASSEYGRGEGQPQHF | TGTGCCAGCAGTGAATATGGACGGGGAGAAGGCCAGCCCCAGCATTTT
TRBJ2-5 | TRBD1 | NA | TRBV4-1 | CASSQEVAPGGSGTQYF | TGCGCCAGCAGCCAAGAGGTAGCGCCAGGGGGTTCGGGGACCCAGTACTTC